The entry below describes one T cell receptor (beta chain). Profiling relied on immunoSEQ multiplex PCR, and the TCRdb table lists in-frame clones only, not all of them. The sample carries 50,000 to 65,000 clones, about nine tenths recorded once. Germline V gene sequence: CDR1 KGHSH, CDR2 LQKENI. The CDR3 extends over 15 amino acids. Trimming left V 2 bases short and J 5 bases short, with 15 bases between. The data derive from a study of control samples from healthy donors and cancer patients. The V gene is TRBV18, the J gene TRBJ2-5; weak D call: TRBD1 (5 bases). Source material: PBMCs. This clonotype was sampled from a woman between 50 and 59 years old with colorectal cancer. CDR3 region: CASSPNKGPLETQYF. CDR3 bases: TGTGCCAGCTCACCAAACAAGGGGCCTTTGGAGACCCAGTACTTC.